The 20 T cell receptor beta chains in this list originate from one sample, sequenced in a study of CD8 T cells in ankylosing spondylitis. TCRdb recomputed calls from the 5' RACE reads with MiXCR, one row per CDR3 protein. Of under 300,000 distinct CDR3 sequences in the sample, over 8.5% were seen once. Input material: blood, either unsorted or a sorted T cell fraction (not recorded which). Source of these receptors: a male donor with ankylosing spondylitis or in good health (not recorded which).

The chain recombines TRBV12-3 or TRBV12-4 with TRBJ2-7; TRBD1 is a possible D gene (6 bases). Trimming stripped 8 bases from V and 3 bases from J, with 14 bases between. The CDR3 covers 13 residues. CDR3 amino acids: CASGYQGNYEQYF. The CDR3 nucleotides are TGTGCCAGCGGTTATCAGGGGAACTACGAGCAGTACTTC.

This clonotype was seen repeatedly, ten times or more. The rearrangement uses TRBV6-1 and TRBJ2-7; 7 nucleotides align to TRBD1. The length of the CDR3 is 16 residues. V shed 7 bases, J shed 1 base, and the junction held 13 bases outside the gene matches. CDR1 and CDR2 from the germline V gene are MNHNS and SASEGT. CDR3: CASTSLQGTASYEQYF. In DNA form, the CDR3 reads TGTGCCAGCACCTCCCTTCAAGGGACAGCGTCCTACGAGCAGTACTTC.

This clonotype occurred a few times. CDR3 protein: CASSLVTGETQYF. DNA for the CDR3: TGTGCCAGCAGCTTAGTGACAGGGGAGACCCAGTACTTC. V usage is TRBV11-1 and J usage is TRBJ2-5; 7 nucleotides line up with TRBD1. The CDR3 loop spans 13 amino acids. Germline trimming cut 1 base from V and 5 bases from J; bases unmatched to any gene: 1. The germline CDR1 and CDR2 sequences are SGHAT and FQDESV (reference sequence). The full variable domain, in which reference TRBV11-1 and TRBJ2-5 provide the parts outside the CDR3, is EAEVAQSPRYKITEKSQAVAFWCDPISGHATLYWYRQILGQGPELLVQFQDESVVDDSQLPKDRFSAERLKGVDSTLKIQPAELGDSAMYLCASSLVTGETQYFGPGTRLLVL.

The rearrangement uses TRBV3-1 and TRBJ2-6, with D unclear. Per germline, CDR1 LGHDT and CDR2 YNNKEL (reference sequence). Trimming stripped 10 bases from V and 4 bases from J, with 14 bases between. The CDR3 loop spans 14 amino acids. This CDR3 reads CATTLSGGANVLTF. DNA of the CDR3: TGTGCCACCACCCTATCAGGCGGGGCCAACGTCCTGACTTTC.

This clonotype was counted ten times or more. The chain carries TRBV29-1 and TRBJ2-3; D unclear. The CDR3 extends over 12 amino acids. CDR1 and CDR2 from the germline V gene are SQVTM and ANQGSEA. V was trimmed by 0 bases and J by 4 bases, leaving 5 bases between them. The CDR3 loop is CSVEERADTQYF. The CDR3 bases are TGCAGCGTTGAAGAACGCGCAGATACGCAGTATTTT.

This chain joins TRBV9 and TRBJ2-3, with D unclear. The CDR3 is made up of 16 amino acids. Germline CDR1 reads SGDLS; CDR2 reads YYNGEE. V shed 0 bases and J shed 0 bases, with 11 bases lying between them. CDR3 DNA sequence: TGTGCCAGCAGCGTAGCTTACGGATCTAGCACAGATACGCAGTATTTT. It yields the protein CASSVAYGSSTDTQYF.

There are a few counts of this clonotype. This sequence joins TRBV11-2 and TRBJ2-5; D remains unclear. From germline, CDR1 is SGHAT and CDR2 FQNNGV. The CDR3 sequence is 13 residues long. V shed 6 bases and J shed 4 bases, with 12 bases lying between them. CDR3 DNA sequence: TGTGCCAGCAGAAACCTGCAACTAGAGACCCAGTACTTC. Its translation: CASRNLQLETQYF.

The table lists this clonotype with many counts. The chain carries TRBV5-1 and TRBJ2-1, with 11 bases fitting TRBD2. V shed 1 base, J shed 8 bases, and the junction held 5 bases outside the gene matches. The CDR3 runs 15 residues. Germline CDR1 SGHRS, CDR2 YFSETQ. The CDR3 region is CASSLFLAGGYEQFF. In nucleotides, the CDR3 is TGCGCCAGCAGCTTGTTTCTAGCGGGAGGATATGAGCAGTTCTTC.

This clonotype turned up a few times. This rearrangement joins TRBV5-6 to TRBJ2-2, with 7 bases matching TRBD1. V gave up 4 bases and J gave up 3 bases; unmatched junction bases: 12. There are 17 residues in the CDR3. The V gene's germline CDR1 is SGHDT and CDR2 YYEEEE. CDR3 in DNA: TGTGCCAGCAGCCGCACCCCCGACAGGGAATACACCGGGGAGCTGTTTTTT. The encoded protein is CASSRTPDREYTGELFF.

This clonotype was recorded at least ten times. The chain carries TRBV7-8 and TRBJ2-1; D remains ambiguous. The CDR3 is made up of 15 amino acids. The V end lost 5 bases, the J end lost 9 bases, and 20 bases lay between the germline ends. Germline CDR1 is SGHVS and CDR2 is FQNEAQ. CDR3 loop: CASSRPTPPDGEQFF. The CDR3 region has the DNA TGTGCCAGCAGCCGCCCTACACCGCCCGACGGTGAGCAGTTCTTC.

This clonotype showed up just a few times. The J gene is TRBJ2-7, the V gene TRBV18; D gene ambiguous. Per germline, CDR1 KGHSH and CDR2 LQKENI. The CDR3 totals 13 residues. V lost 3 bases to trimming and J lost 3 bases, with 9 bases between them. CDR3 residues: CASSPSIDYEQYF. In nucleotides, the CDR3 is TGTGCCAGCTCACCTTCGATCGACTACGAGCAGTACTTC.

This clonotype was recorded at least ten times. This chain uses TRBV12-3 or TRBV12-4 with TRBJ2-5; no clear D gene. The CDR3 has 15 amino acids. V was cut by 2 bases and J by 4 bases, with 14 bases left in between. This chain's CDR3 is CASSLNSQGRETQYF. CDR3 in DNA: TGTGCCAGCAGTTTAAATTCCCAAGGGCGAGAGACCCAGTACTTC.

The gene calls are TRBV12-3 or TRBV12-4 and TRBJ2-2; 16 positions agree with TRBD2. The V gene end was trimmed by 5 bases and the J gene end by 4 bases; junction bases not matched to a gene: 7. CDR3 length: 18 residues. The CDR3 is CASSLGTSGGAVTGELFF. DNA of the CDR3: TGTGCCAGCAGTCTCGGGACTAGCGGGGGGGCGGTCACCGGGGAGCTGTTTTTT.

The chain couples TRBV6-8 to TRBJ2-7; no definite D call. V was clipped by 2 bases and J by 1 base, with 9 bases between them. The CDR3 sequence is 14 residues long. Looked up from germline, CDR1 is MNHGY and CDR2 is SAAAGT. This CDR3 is CASSYRLESYEQYF. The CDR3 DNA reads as TGTGCCAGCAGTTACAGGCTAGAATCCTACGAGCAGTACTTC.

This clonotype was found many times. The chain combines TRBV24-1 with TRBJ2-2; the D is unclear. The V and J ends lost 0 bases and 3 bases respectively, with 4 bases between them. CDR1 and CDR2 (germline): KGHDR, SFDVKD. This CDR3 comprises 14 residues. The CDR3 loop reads CATSDLRDTGELFF. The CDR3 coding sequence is TGTGCCACCAGTGATTTGCGGGACACCGGGGAGCTGTTTTTT.

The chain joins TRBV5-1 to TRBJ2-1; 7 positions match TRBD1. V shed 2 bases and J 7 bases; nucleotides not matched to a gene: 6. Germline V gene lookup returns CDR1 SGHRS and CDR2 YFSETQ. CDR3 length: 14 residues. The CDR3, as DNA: TGCGCCAGCAGCTTACGACAGGGTTGGAATGAGCAGTTCTTC. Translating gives CASSLRQGWNEQFF.

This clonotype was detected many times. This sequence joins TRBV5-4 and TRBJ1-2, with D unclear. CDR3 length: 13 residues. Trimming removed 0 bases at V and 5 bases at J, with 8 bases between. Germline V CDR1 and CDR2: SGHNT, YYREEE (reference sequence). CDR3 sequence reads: CASSLDGGYGYTF. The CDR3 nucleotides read TGTGCCAGCAGCTTGGATGGAGGATATGGCTACACCTTC.

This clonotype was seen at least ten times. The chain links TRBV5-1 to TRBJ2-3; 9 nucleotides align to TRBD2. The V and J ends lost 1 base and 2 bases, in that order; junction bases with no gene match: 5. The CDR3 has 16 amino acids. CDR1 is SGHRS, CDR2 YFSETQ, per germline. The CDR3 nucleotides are TGCGCCAGCAGCTTGACAGCGGGGGGAAACACAGATACGCAGTATTTT. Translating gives CASSLTAGGNTDTQYF.

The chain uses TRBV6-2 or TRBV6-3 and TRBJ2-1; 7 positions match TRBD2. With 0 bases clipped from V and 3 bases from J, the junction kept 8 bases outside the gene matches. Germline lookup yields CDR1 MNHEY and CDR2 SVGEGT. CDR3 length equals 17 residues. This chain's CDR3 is CASSYSTPSGDYNEQFF. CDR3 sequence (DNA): TGTGCCAGCAGTTACTCGACTCCTAGCGGCGACTACAATGAGCAGTTCTTC.

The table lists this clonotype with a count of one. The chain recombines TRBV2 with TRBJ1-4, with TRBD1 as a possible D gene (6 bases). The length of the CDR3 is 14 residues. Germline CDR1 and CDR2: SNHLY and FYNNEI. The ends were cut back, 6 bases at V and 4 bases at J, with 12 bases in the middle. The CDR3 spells CASRPGTSNEKLFF. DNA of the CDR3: TGTGCCAGCAGACCCGGGACAAGTAATGAAAAACTGTTTTTT.